A single sample is the source of the 8 T cell receptor beta chains below, sequenced in a study of T-cell reconstitution after alpha-beta-depleted transplantation in children (dated by TCRdb to the mid-2010s). In the paper's terms, the treatment or condition label means: allogeneic hematopoietic cell transplantation with graft depleted of TCRalphabeta T cells and CD19 B cells. Libraries were prepared through PCR. Sequencing took place on an Illumina HiSeq 2500. Molecular barcoding was employed in the preparation of TCR libraries, with unique molecular identifiers being used to normalize TCRbeta repertoire quantification. Through fastp at Q25 and MiXCR, TCRdb rebuilt clones from the public reads, retaining in-frame beta chains. For every CDR3 protein sequence, its rows merge into one entry that carries the most common genes and DNA. Present in this sample are 500,000 to 650,000 distinct CDR3 sequences, 10% to 15% of which were seen just once. The ten largest clones represent 2.2% of the sample.

The sample consisted of PBMCs, mostly from graft donor cells, taken 360 days after TCRalphabeta/CD19-depleted stem cell transplant. Every receptor here comes from a male patient aged 10-17 years who had a stem cell transplant for acute myeloid leukemia, so the T cells may come from the graft donor.

The chain has TRBV6-1 and TRBJ1-5, with 10 bases aligning to TRBD1. Germline V gene sequence: CDR1 MNHNS, CDR2 SASEGT. This CDR3 spans 16 amino acids. J lost 3 bases, V lost 4 bases, and 6 bases had no gene match. The CDR3 DNA reads as TGTGCCAGCAGTGCCGGGACAGGGGTGTTCAATCAGCCCCAGCATTTT. As protein: CASSAGTGVFNQPQHF.

This clonotype was observed many times. V usage is TRBV6-5 and J usage is TRBJ1-5, with 9 bases fitting TRBD1. V was pared by 5 bases and J by 9 bases, with 5 bases of the junction left unmatched. Germline lookup yields CDR1 MNHEY and CDR2 SVGAGI. The CDR3 consists of 13 residues. CDR3 amino acids: CASSRDRDRPQHF. CDR3 DNA: TGTGCCAGCAGTCGGGACAGGGACAGGCCCCAGCATTTT.

This clonotype came up a few times. This sequence joins TRBV20-1 and TRBJ2-7, with TRBD2 identical over 10 bases. Per the germline V gene, CDR1 is DFQATT and CDR2 is SNEGSKA (reference sequence). V lost 3 bases, J lost 8 bases, and 10 bases stayed unmatched. The CDR3 has 14 amino acids. DNA of the CDR3: TGCAGTGCTAGCCCCCTAGCGGGGGAGTCCCAGCAGTACTTC. This codes for CSASPLAGESQQYF.

This clonotype was detected a few times. This chain uses TRBV4-2 with TRBJ2-3; TRBD2 agrees at 9 bases. The CDR3 contains 17 residues. From germline, CDR1 is LGHNA and CDR2 YNFKEQ. V shed 4 bases and J 2 bases; nucleotides not matched to a gene: 10. The CDR3 nucleotides read TGTGCCAGCAGCCGTCGTGGAATAGCGGGGGACACAGATACGCAGTATTTT. Its protein product is CASSRRGIAGDTDTQYF.

In its sample, this clonotype was seen a few times. The V gene is TRBV18, the J gene TRBJ1-2; 9 nucleotides agree with TRBD1. V lost 3 bases, J lost 8 bases, and 7 bases stayed unmatched. Germline assignment: CDR1 KGHSH and CDR2 LQKENI. This CDR3 is built from 14 residues. In nucleotides, the CDR3 is TGTGCCAGCTCACCCCGGGACAGGGAGAACGGCTACACCTTC. Protein product: CASSPRDRENGYTF.

This clonotype was seen only a few times. This chain connects TRBV6-5 to TRBJ2-1; 8 bases match TRBD1. The CDR3 is 11 amino acids. CDR1 is MNHEY and CDR2 is SVGAGI in the germline V gene. V trimming: 8 bases; J trimming: 12 bases; junction bases outside the gene matches: 6. CDR3 residues: CASSDRVTQFF. In DNA form, the CDR3 reads TGTGCCAGCTCGGACAGGGTAACGCAGTTCTTC.

At least ten counts were recorded for this clonotype. The chain recombines TRBV29-1 with TRBJ1-6; 7 bases are shared with TRBD1. There are 15 residues in the CDR3. V shed 6 bases, J shed 5 bases, and the junction held 10 bases outside the gene matches. The V gene's germline CDR1 is SQVTM and CDR2 ANQGSEA. Here the CDR3 reads CSVRVGGGNNSPLHF. The CDR3 nucleotides read TGCAGCGTCCGAGTAGGGGGCGGAAATAATTCACCCCTCCACTTT.

The chain couples TRBV29-1 to TRBJ2-5, with TRBD2 identical over 11 bases. The germline CDR1 and CDR2 sequences are SQVTM and ANQGSEA. The CDR3 consists of 13 residues. V gave up 5 bases and J gave up 6 bases; unmatched junction bases: 5. CDR3 sequence: CSVTSGSLKTQYF. The CDR3 DNA reads TGCAGCGTTACTAGCGGGAGTTTGAAGACCCAGTACTTC.